A selection of T cell receptor beta chains follows, all from one sample in a study of post-analysis software for immune sequencing data. TCRdb called the PCR reads again in MiXCR, with one record for every CDR3 protein. The table has about 570,000 distinct CDR3 sequences, around 34% seen once. The sequenced material came from blood. The source is a girl between 2 and 17 years old with multiple sclerosis. Both conserved end residues are part of each CDR3. Each record gives: D gene, V gene, J gene, clone size, CDR3 protein, CDR3 DNA. The D gene is left open where the match is weak. The size field is filled for only some rows; it gives once, few, many or a size class.

d_gene: .
v_gene: TRBV4-2
j_gene: TRBJ2-4
abundance: .
CDR3aa: CASSRSSEENIQYF
CDR3nt: TGTGCCAGCAGCCGGAGTAGCGAAGAAAACATTCAGTACTTC

d_gene: .
v_gene: TRBV6-1
j_gene: TRBJ2-3
abundance: few
CDR3aa: CASVDVTQYF
CDR3nt: TGTGCCAGCGTGGACGTTACGCAGTATTTT

d_gene: .
v_gene: TRBV6-5
j_gene: TRBJ1-5
abundance: .
CDR3aa: CASSYRGGLNQPQHF
CDR3nt: TGTGCCAGCAGTTACCGGGGGGGACTCAATCAGCCCCAGCATTTT

d_gene: TRBD2
v_gene: TRBV6-1
j_gene: TRBJ2-5
abundance: few
CDR3aa: CASSIAGTQETQYF
CDR3nt: TGTGCCAGCAGTATAGCGGGGACCCAAGAGACCCAGTACTTC

d_gene: .
v_gene: TRBV6-5
j_gene: TRBJ1-2
abundance: once
CDR3aa: CASSYRVQDNYGYTF
CDR3nt: TGTGCCAGCAGTTACCGCGTACAGGACAACTATGGCTACACCTTC

d_gene: .
v_gene: TRBV10-3
j_gene: TRBJ2-1
abundance: .
CDR3aa: CAISLITGNEQFF
CDR3nt: TGTGCCATCAGCTTGATCACAGGGAATGAGCAGTTCTTC

d_gene: .
v_gene: TRBV3-1
j_gene: TRBJ2-1
abundance: once
CDR3aa: CASSQTANQGGEQFF
CDR3nt: TGTGCCAGCAGCCAGACGGCGAACCAGGGTGGTGAGCAGTTCTTC

d_gene: .
v_gene: TRBV24-1
j_gene: TRBJ2-2
abundance: .
CDR3aa: CATSALAGGELFF
CDR3nt: TGTGCCACCAGTGCACTAGCAGGCGGGGAGCTGTTTTTT

d_gene: TRBD1
v_gene: TRBV6-1
j_gene: TRBJ1-2
abundance: .
CDR3aa: CASSEARTGGGYTF
CDR3nt: TGTGCCAGCAGTGAAGCAAGGACAGGGGGCGGCTACACCTTC

d_gene: .
v_gene: TRBV7-2
j_gene: TRBJ2-3
abundance: few
CDR3aa: CASSFRPSGTDTQYF
CDR3nt: TGTGCCAGCAGCTTCCGCCCAAGCGGCACAGATACGCAGTATTTT

d_gene: TRBD2
v_gene: TRBV5-1
j_gene: TRBJ2-3
abundance: few
CDR3aa: CASGGVGTQYF
CDR3nt: TGCGCCAGCGGGGGGGTCGGTACGCAGTATTTT

d_gene: TRBD2
v_gene: TRBV4-1
j_gene: TRBJ2-5
abundance: .
CDR3aa: CASSQVTSGMQETQYF
CDR3nt: TGCGCCAGCAGCCAGGTGACTAGCGGGATGCAAGAGACCCAGTACTTC

d_gene: .
v_gene: TRBV5-1
j_gene: TRBJ2-3
abundance: .
CDR3aa: CASSWDGLTDTQYF
CDR3nt: TGCGCCAGCAGCTGGGACGGACTCACAGATACGCAGTATTTT

d_gene: .
v_gene: TRBV29-1
j_gene: TRBJ1-2
abundance: few
CDR3aa: CSARGQWNYGYTF
CDR3nt: TGCAGCGCTCGGGGACAATGGAACTATGGCTACACCTTC

d_gene: .
v_gene: TRBV28
j_gene: TRBJ2-3
abundance: few
CDR3aa: CASSPPGATDTQYF
CDR3nt: TGTGCCAGCAGCCCCCCCGGGGCCACAGATACGCAGTATTTT

d_gene: .
v_gene: TRBV5-1
j_gene: TRBJ1-1
abundance: .
CDR3aa: CASSSYITGNTEAFF
CDR3nt: TGCGCCAGCAGCTCGTACATAACAGGGAACACTGAAGCTTTCTTT

d_gene: TRBD1
v_gene: TRBV12-3/TRBV12-4
j_gene: TRBJ2-1
abundance: .
CDR3aa: CASRMDRGSYNEQFF
CDR3nt: TGTGCCAGCAGGATGGACAGGGGTTCCTACAATGAGCAGTTCTTC

d_gene: TRBD1
v_gene: TRBV5-1
j_gene: TRBJ1-2
abundance: few
CDR3aa: CASSFMQGAGGYTF
CDR3nt: TGCGCCAGCAGCTTCATGCAGGGGGCTGGAGGCTACACCTTC

d_gene: .
v_gene: TRBV12-3/TRBV12-4
j_gene: TRBJ2-1
abundance: .
CDR3aa: CASSLERTDNEQFF
CDR3nt: TGTGCCAGCAGTTTAGAAAGGACGGACAATGAGCAGTTCTTC

d_gene: TRBD1
v_gene: TRBV3-1
j_gene: TRBJ2-7
abundance: .
CDR3aa: CASSRRTGYEQYF
CDR3nt: TGTGCCAGCAGCCGCCGGACAGGATACGAGCAGTACTTC

d_gene: TRBD1
v_gene: TRBV27
j_gene: TRBJ1-1
abundance: .
CDR3aa: CASSLLAGTGGANTEAFF
CDR3nt: TGTGCCAGCAGTTTATTGGCGGGGACAGGGGGGGCAAACACTGAAGCTTTCTTT

d_gene: .
v_gene: TRBV5-4
j_gene: TRBJ1-2
abundance: few
CDR3aa: CASSLEEGNGYTF
CDR3nt: TGTGCCAGCAGCTTGGAAGAGGGTAATGGCTACACCTTC

d_gene: .
v_gene: TRBV3-1
j_gene: TRBJ1-1
abundance: .
CDR3aa: CASSLQWGDSEAFF
CDR3nt: TGTGCCAGCAGCCTACAGTGGGGGGACTCTGAAGCTTTCTTT

d_gene: TRBD1
v_gene: TRBV5-1
j_gene: TRBJ2-7
abundance: .
CDR3aa: CASSLTGTGGSMYEQYF
CDR3nt: TGCGCCAGCAGCTTAACCGGGACAGGGGGCTCCATGTACGAGCAGTACTTC

d_gene: .
v_gene: TRBV7-2
j_gene: TRBJ2-1
abundance: .
CDR3aa: CAGLLGQGLSYEQFF
CDR3nt: TGTGCCGGCCTTCTGGGGCAGGGACTTTCCTATGAGCAGTTCTTC

d_gene: .
v_gene: TRBV12-3/TRBV12-4
j_gene: TRBJ2-3
abundance: .
CDR3aa: CASGFTRGGTDTQYF
CDR3nt: TGTGCCAGCGGTTTCACTAGGGGAGGCACAGATACGCAGTATTTT

d_gene: .
v_gene: TRBV20-1
j_gene: TRBJ2-3
abundance: few
CDR3aa: CSAPPLTSTDTQYF
CDR3nt: TGCAGTGCTCCCCCCCTGACTAGCACAGATACGCAGTATTTT

d_gene: .
v_gene: TRBV5-6
j_gene: TRBJ1-5
abundance: .
CDR3aa: CASSLDRGSGPQHF
CDR3nt: TGTGCCAGCAGCCTGGACCGAGGCTCGGGGCCCCAGCATTTT

d_gene: .
v_gene: TRBV29-1
j_gene: TRBJ2-5
abundance: many
CDR3aa: CSVDSLGRRVEETQYF
CDR3nt: TGCAGCGTTGATTCTTTGGGCCGCAGGGTCGAGGAGACCCAGTACTTC

d_gene: .
v_gene: TRBV6-5
j_gene: TRBJ2-7
abundance: few
CDR3aa: CASVGGPAYEQYF
CDR3nt: TGTGCCAGCGTAGGCGGTCCCGCCTACGAGCAGTACTTC

d_gene: .
v_gene: TRBV4-1
j_gene: TRBJ2-5
abundance: few
CDR3aa: CASSQVGFPQGETQYF
CDR3nt: TGCGCCAGCAGCCAAGTCGGGTTCCCCCAGGGAGAGACCCAGTACTTC

d_gene: .
v_gene: TRBV5-1
j_gene: TRBJ1-1
abundance: .
CDR3aa: CASSSGRFTEAFF
CDR3nt: TGCGCCAGCAGCAGCGGCAGGTTTACTGAAGCTTTCTTT

d_gene: TRBD2
v_gene: TRBV7-9
j_gene: TRBJ2-7
abundance: few
CDR3aa: CASSLVGTSAHEQYF
CDR3nt: TGTGCCAGCAGCTTAGTTGGGACTAGCGCCCACGAGCAGTACTTC

d_gene: .
v_gene: TRBV7-9
j_gene: TRBJ1-2
abundance: .
CDR3aa: CASSLSEYYGYTF
CDR3nt: TGTGCCAGCAGCTTGTCCGAATACTATGGCTACACCTTC

d_gene: TRBD1
v_gene: TRBV20-1
j_gene: TRBJ2-3
abundance: .
CDR3aa: CSATPDREQDTQYF
CDR3nt: TGCAGTGCTACCCCTGACAGGGAGCAGGATACGCAGTATTTT

d_gene: .
v_gene: TRBV13
j_gene: TRBJ1-5
abundance: few
CDR3aa: CASSRGHGGQPQHF
CDR3nt: TGTGCCAGCAGTCGAGGTCATGGTGGTCAGCCCCAGCATTTT

d_gene: TRBD2
v_gene: TRBV7-2
j_gene: TRBJ2-3
abundance: .
CDR3aa: CASSERGYGTDTQYF
CDR3nt: TGTGCCAGCAGCGAGCGGGGGTACGGCACAGATACGCAGTATTTT

d_gene: .
v_gene: TRBV3-1
j_gene: TRBJ2-7
abundance: many
CDR3aa: CASSLEVGEQYF
CDR3nt: TGTGCCAGCAGCCTGGAGGTGGGCGAGCAGTACTTC

d_gene: .
v_gene: TRBV5-6
j_gene: TRBJ1-2
abundance: once
CDR3aa: CASSRALDGNYGYTF
CDR3nt: TGTGCCAGCAGCCGTGCTTTGGACGGGAACTATGGCTACACCTTC

d_gene: .
v_gene: TRBV12-3/TRBV12-4
j_gene: TRBJ1-2
abundance: once
CDR3aa: CASSISLRNYGYTF
CDR3nt: TGTGCCAGCTCAATCAGCCTCCGAAACTATGGCTACACCTTC

d_gene: .
v_gene: TRBV10-3
j_gene: TRBJ2-1
abundance: .
CDR3aa: CAISPEVDTLNEQFF
CDR3nt: TGTGCCATCAGTCCAGAGGTTGACACTCTGAATGAGCAGTTCTTC

d_gene: .
v_gene: TRBV9
j_gene: TRBJ2-3
abundance: .
CDR3aa: CASSVDRESADTQYF
CDR3nt: TGTGCCAGCAGCGTAGACAGGGAGAGCGCAGATACGCAGTATTTT

d_gene: .
v_gene: TRBV5-1
j_gene: TRBJ2-5
abundance: .
CDR3aa: CASSYEGAVFGTQYF
CDR3nt: TGCGCCAGCAGCTACGAGGGAGCGGTCTTTGGGACCCAGTACTTC

d_gene: TRBD1
v_gene: TRBV5-1
j_gene: TRBJ1-1
abundance: .
CDR3aa: CASRRDRGRTEAFF
CDR3nt: TGCGCCAGCAGAAGGGACAGGGGGCGAACTGAAGCTTTCTTT

d_gene: TRBD1
v_gene: TRBV7-3
j_gene: TRBJ1-1
abundance: .
CDR3aa: CASSLMGGGRTEAFF
CDR3nt: TGTGCCAGCAGCTTAATGGGAGGGGGCCGGACTGAAGCTTTCTTT

d_gene: TRBD2
v_gene: TRBV20-1
j_gene: TRBJ2-1
abundance: few
CDR3aa: CSAPGLAGGLYNEQFF
CDR3nt: TGCAGTGCTCCGGGACTAGCGGGGGGCCTGTACAATGAGCAGTTCTTC

d_gene: .
v_gene: TRBV7-8
j_gene: TRBJ2-7
abundance: .
CDR3aa: CASSLDTGPYEQYF
CDR3nt: TGTGCCAGCAGCTTAGACACAGGGCCCTACGAGCAGTACTTC

d_gene: TRBD1
v_gene: TRBV6-6
j_gene: TRBJ1-2
abundance: few
CDR3aa: CASRSRGQGYGYTF
CDR3nt: TGTGCCAGCAGATCGCGAGGACAGGGCTATGGCTACACCTTC

d_gene: TRBD1
v_gene: TRBV7-8
j_gene: TRBJ2-3
abundance: .
CDR3aa: CASRVTGGATSTDAQYF
CDR3nt: TGTGCCAGCAGAGTAACAGGGGGTGCAACTAGCACAGATGCGCAGTATTTT

d_gene: .
v_gene: TRBV5-1
j_gene: TRBJ2-3
abundance: .
CDR3aa: CASSSGGGQDTQYF
CDR3nt: TGCGCCAGCAGCAGTGGTGGGGGGCAAGATACGCAGTATTTT

d_gene: .
v_gene: TRBV9
j_gene: TRBJ2-1
abundance: .
CDR3aa: CASSVEAGGSYNEQFF
CDR3nt: TGTGCCAGCAGCGTAGAGGCCGGGGGTTCCTACAATGAGCAGTTCTTC

d_gene: .
v_gene: TRBV20-1
j_gene: TRBJ2-5
abundance: .
CDR3aa: CSEQVAPGRETQYF
CDR3nt: TGCAGTGAGCAAGTCGCCCCGGGCCGGGAGACCCAGTACTTC

d_gene: .
v_gene: TRBV5-1
j_gene: TRBJ1-6
abundance: .
CDR3aa: CASSLAGGSDSPLHF
CDR3nt: TGCGCCAGCAGCTTGGCCGGAGGGAGTGATTCACCCCTCCACTTT

d_gene: .
v_gene: TRBV7-2
j_gene: TRBJ2-1
abundance: .
CDR3aa: CASSLTPWAENEQFF
CDR3nt: TGTGCCAGCAGCTTAACACCCTGGGCGGAGAATGAGCAGTTCTTC

d_gene: .
v_gene: TRBV6-1
j_gene: TRBJ1-2
abundance: few
CDR3aa: CASRPAGTDGYTF
CDR3nt: TGTGCCAGCCGCCCGGCCGGGACGGATGGCTACACCTTC

d_gene: .
v_gene: TRBV20-1
j_gene: TRBJ2-2
abundance: few
CDR3aa: CSARADLGTGELFF
CDR3nt: TGCAGTGCTAGAGCGGATCTAGGGACCGGGGAGCTGTTTTTT